This T cell receptor beta chain was recorded in a study of CD8 T cells in ankylosing spondylitis. Worth noting for this clonotype: The antigen remains undetermined.

Study-wide findings and caveats: Characteristic of ankylosing spondylitis blood, it appeared, was a TCR beta motif comprising several highly homologous variants. Earlier studies detected some motif variants in reactive arthritis synovial fluid and blood.

TCR beta libraries were made by quantitative 5'-RACE with molecular barcodes. TCRdb reprocessed the 5' RACE reads via MiXCR and lists one record per CDR3 protein. In the table there are a few hundred thousand distinct CDR3 sequences, around 22% of which are singletons. Looked up from germline, CDR1 is SGHVS and CDR2 is FQNEAQ. The V segment lost 4 bases and the J segment 0 bases; nucleotides outside the gene matches: 11. The CDR3 covers 18 residues. The chain combines TRBV7-8 with TRBJ2-2, with TRBD2 identical over 7 bases. Sequencing was carried out using blood, either unsorted or a sorted T cell fraction (not recorded which). The source of this sequence is a male donor with ankylosing spondylitis. The CDR3 DNA sequence: TGTGCCAGCAGCTCGGGACGGCCGGGACTAACGAACACCGGGGAGCTGTTTTTT. It yields the protein CASSSGRPGLTNTGELFF.